This TCR beta chain was recorded in a study of blood T cells in healthy people across ages. Findings and caveats of the study: PBMCs went unsorted, and a conclusive naive versus antigen-experienced comparison was therefore prevented. The authors considered diversity estimates from one million T cells to be underestimates.

V lost 7 bases and J 4 bases, leaving 16 bases between the germline ends. Germline V gives CDR1 MNHNY, CDR2 SVGAGI (reference sequence). The CDR3 sequence is 14 residues long. Isolation per sample recovered at least 6.5 million PBMCs. Through a sample-barcoded 5' primer and a J-beta primer mix, a second PCR was run for roughly 6 to 11 cycles. The study obtained at least 2.5 million CDR3-containing paired-end reads from every sample. TCRdb re-analysed the 5' RACE reads in MiXCR, keeping a single row per CDR3 protein. The table records some 1,800,000 distinct CDR3 sequences, approximately 39% of them present only once. With regard to this clonotype: As yet, its antigen is unknown.

The sequencing input was blood. The sequence came from a human donor in good health. The gene calls are TRBV6-6 and TRBJ1-1, with D uncertain. The CDR3 loop reads CASNSGLGGTEAFF. The CDR3 DNA reads as TGTGCCAGCAACTCGGGCCTCGGAGGCACTGAAGCTTTCTTT.